The T cell receptor (beta chain) under discussion was sequenced for a study of cytomegalovirus exposure and HLA in healthy donors. As for the study in general: The same platform was used for the roughly 130 validation repertoires as for the approximately 720 first-cohort repertoires, as reported in a later analysis.

The repertoire was sequenced with immunoSEQ multiplex PCR; TCRdb's copy has only in-frame clones and lacks some. The table includes some 110,000 clones, more than 70% detected once. Study findings and constraints: Altogether, some 170 TCR beta chains were recorded as cytomegalovirus-associated.

Trimming cost V 1 base and J 4 bases; bases outside gene matches: 7. CDR3 length: 16 residues. The germline CDR1 and CDR2 sequences are SGHRS and YFSETQ. For this clone: Its specificity is unknown.

The sequenced sample consisted of PBMCs. The chain employs TRBV5-1 and TRBJ2-7; 11 positions agree with TRBD1. The clonotype was recovered from a young man in good health and CMV-seronegative. The CDR3 protein is CASSLSAGTGGYEQYF. CDR3 sequence (DNA): TGCGCCAGCAGCTTGAGTGCCGGGACAGGGGGTTACGAGCAGTACTTC.